The clone carrying this TCR beta chain was seen a handful of times. What it binds is not known. This specimen comes from a study of CD8+CD57+ T cells in acquired aplastic anemia. Background on the study: Across the sorted CD4+ and CD8+ cells, DNA amounts averaged about 3.1 ug. Regarding the study as a whole: Patients shared around 31 CD8+ CDR3 sequences with controls. Patients showed no significant difference from controls in CD8+ Simpson's diversity.

TCR beta VDJ and CDR3 profiling used genomic DNA as template. TCRdb reprocessed the reads with MiXCR, giving one entry per CDR3 protein. The sample carries approximately 170,000 distinct CDR3 sequences, about 60% recorded once. Losses at the gene ends were 4 bases for V and 5 bases for J; bases not matched to a gene: 6. Germline V gives CDR1 SGHRS, CDR2 YFSETQ. The CDR3 loop spans 15 amino acids. The receptor was isolated from a human donor in good health. The sample consisted of sorted CD4+, CD8+, or CD8+CD57+ T cells (not recorded which) from PBMCs. The J gene is TRBJ2-3, the V gene TRBV5-1; 11 nucleotides line up with TRBD1. The CDR3 nucleotides are TGCGCCAGCAGCCAGGGACAGGGGGTAGTAGATACGCAGTATTTT. It codes for CASSQGQGVVDTQYF.